This TCR beta chain was found in a study of blood T cells in healthy people across ages (dated by TCRdb to the mid-2010s). The study in broad terms: Template switching captured roughly one uniquely barcoded TCR beta cDNA molecule per two T cells in model experiments. To track age-related changes in TCR beta repertoire diversity, the study relied on deep sequencing normalized with unique cDNA molecular identifiers. The donors were split into four age groups: young (average about 15 years), middle-aged (over 35), aged (around 67) and long-lived (approximately 89). The study analyzed two additional independent replicas of 1 million unique cDNA reads from the same blood draw for two donors, one aged 18 to 30 and one aged 80 or older. General findings and caveats noted by the study authors: Total diversity estimates from one million sequenced T cells were considered lower bounds and underestimates. Since profiling was done on bulk unsorted PBMCs, naive and antigen-experienced compartments could not be conclusively compared. The long-lived group showed more naive CD4+ T cells, fewer expanded clones and increased TCR diversity than the aged group, suggesting age selection. Observed TCR beta diversity per million T cells fell roughly linearly with age, and a significant reduction was already apparent by age around 40. Observed TCR beta diversity correlated strongly with the percentage of naive T cells measured by flow cytometry. The CMV infection status of donors was not known, potentially confounding age-related changes in expanded clonotypes.

This clonotype came up a few times. The antigen this receptor binds is unknown. There are no base qualities to consult, and no much larger clone falls within one base. Library construction relied on 5' RACE. The data were produced on an Illumina HiSeq 2500. A second PCR of about 6 to 11 cycles was run with a J-beta primer mix and a sample-barcoded 5' primer. A template-switch 5' adaptor carrying 12 random nucleotides introduced a unique molecular identifier onto each TCR beta cDNA molecule. At least 2.5 million CDR3-containing paired-end reads were obtained from each sample. All of the RNA was converted into first-strand cDNA using the Mint cDNA synthesis kit, with a TRBC-specific oligonucleotide serving as the primer. Following uracil-DNA glycosylase treatment, a first 18-cycle PCR with universal primers M1SS and BC2_uni_R was performed on all cDNA. As for the original processing: Each sample was normalized by randomly selecting 1 million high-quality reads, each carrying a distinct molecular identifier. Reads sharing molecular identifiers were discarded rather than binned into consensus sequences. CDR3 identification, clonotype clustering and error correction used MiTCR with a Q25 quality threshold and the strictest error-elimination algorithm. A nonparametric unseen species model with Euler transformation was used to estimate a lower bound on total TCR beta diversity. TCRdb trimmed the raw reads at Q25, called clones with MiXCR and kept productive beta chains. Rows with one shared CDR3 protein collapse into an entry with the most common genes and DNA. The V and J calls shown here were made by TCRdb, not taken from the authors' results. The sample includes about 800,000 distinct CDR3 sequences, with around 25% observed a single time. The ten biggest clones cover more than 3% of the sample.

The donors were some 39 Caucasian individuals from Russia, aged roughly 6 to 100 years, who were systemically healthy. Each donor gave approximately 9.3 milliliters of peripheral blood, collected into EDTA-treated Vacutainer tubes. PBMCs were isolated by Ficoll-Paque density-gradient centrifugation, with at least 6.5 million obtained per sample. Trizol reagent was used to extract total RNA from the PBMCs, yielding at least 6 micrograms per sample. For every donor, flow cytometry on a PBMC aliquot measured the percentage of naive CD45RAhigh/CD27high T cells. This sample also belongs to another study, concerning T cells of mothers and their children. Looking at the second paper: Donors were nine systemically healthy Caucasian individuals: three mothers and their six children. cDNA synthesis consumed the entire amount of extracted RNA, loaded at around 1.4 ug RNA in each 15 ul reaction. In the second PCR, sample barcodes and 2-4 random nucleotides were introduced via the M1S primer. Each mother yielded over 9.5 million TCR beta CDR3 reads and each child 2.5 million to 3 million reads. In both related and unrelated pairs, thymic selection shapes the output of TCR recombination in a similar way, with inherited differences having only a minor effect. Related mother-child pairs always showed normalized repertoire overlap that was slightly higher than in unrelated mother-child pairs, though the difference was never significant. With a sensitivity of about 100 clones per million clonotypes, no persistent microchimeric T cell clones were detected. Deep NGS was used in the study to compare the TCR beta repertoires of mothers and children and to look for features that separate related mother-child pairs from unrelated individuals. The mean age was 40 +/- 4 years for the mothers and about 10 +/- 4 years for the children. Libraries were sequenced on Illumina HiSeq 2000 with 100+100 nt paired-end reads after adapter ligation with NEBNext reagents. To prevent cross-contamination, the mother and child libraries were prepared a month apart and were sequenced in separate runs. For each donor, somewhere between about 450,000 and 2,100,000 distinct TCR beta clonotypes were identified. Naive TCR beta clonotypes were estimated from low-frequency clonotypes matched to each donor's FACS-determined naive share, without sorting.

Input material: blood. This sequence originates from a boy younger than 18 in good health.

At the DNA level, the sequence is TGTGCCAGCAGCCAGATTGGCGGGGCTCCACCTAACGAGCAGTACTTC. This translates into CASSQIGGAPPNEQYF. Recombination connected TRBV3-1 to TRBJ2-7; perhaps TRBD2 is the D gene, with 6 bases matching. Measured from the cysteine to the phenylalanine, the CDR3 is 16 residues long. The sequence is cut down to CDR3 DNA, 48 bases in frame from base 1. V loses 3 bases, J loses 5 bases, and the germline ends lie 20 bases apart. The germline V gene (reference sequence) gives CDR1 as LGHDT and CDR2 as YNNKEL.